The 23 T cell receptor beta chains in this list originate from one sample, sequenced in a study of T cells in Graves' hyperthyroidism and ophthalmopathy. TCR beta CDR3 sequences were amplified from RNA transcripts. First-round RT-PCR of the TCR CDR3 relied on the HTBI primer set. TCRdb passed the multiplex PCR reads through MiXCR, listing each CDR3 protein once. The table records 500,000 to 750,000 distinct CDR3 sequences, 15% to 17% of them present only once. Sequenced material: blood. Receptors were obtained from a woman aged 25 to 39 with Graves' hyperthyroidism.

V gene TRBV2 combines with J gene TRBJ2-1; either TRBD1 or TRBD2 may supply D (5 bases each). The CDR3 loop spans 13 amino acids. The germline V gene has CDR1 SNHLY and CDR2 FYNNEI. Trimming pared 1 base from V and 8 bases from J, leaving 9 bases between. CDR3 in DNA: TGTGCCAGCAGTGAAGGGGGGAATGATGAGCAGTTCTTC. The encoded protein is CASSEGGNDEQFF.

This chain joins TRBV28 and TRBJ2-7; a weak D match, TRBD2 (6 bases). Deletions cut 8 bases from V and 7 bases from J, with 6 bases between. Germline values: CDR1 MDHEN, CDR2 SYDVKM. The CDR3 sequence is 9 residues long. The CDR3, as DNA: TGTGCCAGCGGGGGGGAGCAGTACTTC. Amino acids: CASGGEQYF.

For this clonotype: In this CDR3 the conserved last residue, phenylalanine or tryptophan, is missing, so a read error is likely. The chain joins TRBV7-9 to TRBJ2-2; D assignment may be TRBD1 or TRBD2 (5 bases each). The V gene's germline CDR1 is SEHNR and CDR2 FQNEAQ (reference sequence). This CDR3 spans 13 amino acids. V was cut by 7 bases and J by 9 bases, with 15 bases left in between. The CDR3: CASTLGRNWELFS. CDR3 nucleotide sequence: TGTGCCAGCACCCTGGGACGGAACTGGGAGCTGTTTTCT.

This chain joins TRBV30 and TRBJ1-5, with 9 bases that match TRBD1. In germline, CDR1 is GTSNPN, CDR2 SVGIG (reference sequence). J lost 6 bases, V lost 0 bases, and 6 bases had no gene match. This CDR3 is 15 amino acids long. The CDR3 DNA follows: TGTGCCTGGAGTGTGAGACAGGGGGACGGTCAGCCCCAGCATTTT. Residues: CAWSVRQGDGQPQHF.

The table lists this clonotype with a few counts. The V call is TRBV6-1, the J call TRBJ2-1, with 10 bases aligning to TRBD1. After removal of 5 bases from V and 7 bases from J, the junction contained 11 bases not matched to a gene. The germline CDR1 and CDR2 sequences are MNHNS and SASEGT. This CDR3 has 16 amino acids. The CDR3 DNA sequence: TGTGCCAGCAGTTACCTACTCCCGGGACAGGGGAATGAGCAGTTCTTC. Translated: CASSYLLPGQGNEQFF.

Ten or more counts support this clonotype. The chain links TRBV20-1 to TRBJ2-3; 8 bases are a match to TRBD2. Germline trimming cut 3 bases from V and 2 bases from J; bases unmatched to any gene: 7. CDR1 is DFQATT, CDR2 SNEGSKA, per germline (reference sequence). This CDR3 has 15 residues. CDR3 sequence reads: CSASFSGGLTDTQYF. CDR3 nucleotide sequence: TGCAGTGCTAGTTTCTCGGGGGGGCTCACAGATACGCAGTATTTT.

This clonotype was observed a few times. This chain uses TRBV7-2 with TRBJ1-1; 8 nucleotides match TRBD1. Unmatched junction bases numbered 10, after V lost 3 bases and J lost 4 bases. The CDR3 spans 16 residues. Germline CDR1 and CDR2: SGHTA and FQGNSA. CDR3 DNA: TGTGCCAGCAGCTTGGGTGGGTTTGACAGGGGCACTGAAGCTTTCTTT. It codes for CASSLGGFDRGTEAFF.

This clonotype was observed many times. The chain uses TRBV12-3 or TRBV12-4 and TRBJ1-3; D is ambiguous. The CDR3 has 12 amino acids. V was pared by 5 bases and J by 4 bases, with 6 bases between. CDR3 loop: CASSGRGNTIYF. CDR3 in DNA: TGTGCCAGCAGTGGGAGAGGAAACACCATATATTTT.

This clonotype was counted many times. The gene calls are TRBV18 and TRBJ2-1; D is ambiguous. Per the germline V gene, CDR1 is KGHSH and CDR2 is LQKENI. There are 14 residues in the CDR3. V lost 3 bases and J lost 9, with 15 bases in between. The CDR3: CASSPPTRGVEQFF. The CDR3 DNA follows: TGTGCCAGCTCACCGCCCACCCGTGGGGTTGAGCAGTTCTTC.

In this sample, this clonotype turned up many times. The chain has TRBV12-3 or TRBV12-4 and TRBJ2-2; no clear D gene. The CDR3 loop spans 16 amino acids. The V end lost 2 bases, the J end lost 2 bases, and 12 bases lay between the germline ends. This CDR3 is CASSLRRSRNTGELFF. The CDR3 bases are TGTGCCAGCAGTTTAAGGCGCTCGAGAAACACCGGGGAGCTGTTTTTT.

The rearrangement joins TRBV27 to TRBJ2-2; no reliable D call. Germline CDR1 and CDR2: MNHEY and SMNVEV (reference sequence). CDR3 length equals 12 residues. V lost 4 bases, J lost 4 bases, and 4 bases lay in between. This chain's CDR3 is CASSYITGELFF. For the CDR3, the DNA is TGTGCCAGCAGTTACATCACCGGGGAGCTGTTTTTT.

This clonotype has a handful of counts. The rearrangement uses TRBV7-9 and TRBJ1-2; D remains unclear. Germline values: CDR1 SEHNR, CDR2 FQNEAQ (reference sequence). Trimming removed 8 bases from V and 7 bases from J, with 14 bases in between. The CDR3 runs 12 residues. The chain's CDR3 is CASQTLGVGYTF. CDR3 nucleotides: TGTGCCAGCCAAACCTTGGGTGTTGGCTACACCTTC.

The chain is built from TRBV7-9 and TRBJ1-4; D uncertain. Germline values: CDR1 SEHNR, CDR2 FQNEAQ (reference sequence). This CDR3 region has 15 residues. Trimming cost V 8 bases and J 0 bases, with 13 bases left between them. CDR3 DNA sequence: TGTGCCAGCTCTAAACCGATGCCAACTAATGAAAAACTGTTTTTT. This encodes CASSKPMPTNEKLFF.

This clonotype came up many times. The chain combines TRBV28 with TRBJ2-7; TRBD2 matches at 8 bases. Germline-derived CDR1 and CDR2 are MDHEN and SYDVKM. CDR3 length: 14 amino acids. J gave up 0 bases and V 6 bases, and 4 bases lay outside the gene matches. The CDR3 nucleotides read TGTGCCAGCAGACTAGCGGAGAACTCCTACGAGCAGTACTTC. The encoded protein is CASRLAENSYEQYF. Filled out from reference TRBV28 and TRBJ2-7, the complete variable domain reads DVKVTQSSRYLVKRTGEKVFLECVQDMDHENMFWYRQDPGLGLRLIYFSYDVKMKEKGDIPEGYSVSREKKERFSLILESASTNQTSMYLCASRLAENSYEQYFGPGTRLTVT.

The chain has TRBV10-3 and TRBJ2-7, with 9 bases aligning to TRBD1. The CDR3 covers 14 residues. Germline assignment: CDR1 ENHRY and CDR2 SYGVKD. After removal of 11 bases from V and 1 base from J, the junction contained 9 bases not matched to a gene. CDR3 coding DNA: TGTGCCGGATCAGGACAGGGGACATCCTACGAGCAGTACTTC. This encodes CAGSGQGTSYEQYF.

This clonotype was seen ten or more times. The chain carries TRBV27 and TRBJ1-2; D remains ambiguous. V was pared by 5 bases and J by 4 bases, with 17 bases between. The CDR3 extends over 15 amino acids. In germline, CDR1 is MNHEY, CDR2 SMNVEV (reference sequence). In DNA, the CDR3 is TGTGCCAGCAGTCCAGGCAACAGCGCGAGCTATGGCTACACCTTC. Protein: CASSPGNSASYGYTF.

This clonotype was detected many times. V is TRBV27 and J is TRBJ1-1; no reliable D call. V shed 6 bases and J shed 0 bases, with 8 bases lying between them. The V gene's germline CDR1 is MNHEY and CDR2 SMNVEV (reference sequence). The CDR3 has 13 amino acids. CDR3: CASSLTVNTEAFF. The CDR3 coding sequence is TGTGCCAGCAGCTTAACAGTGAACACTGAAGCTTTCTTT.

Concerning this clonotype itself: An end of the junction differs from the germline gene, which may be a read error. V usage is TRBV5-1 and J usage is TRBJ2-3; weak D call: TRBD2 (6 bases). This CDR3 is built from 14 residues. Germline CDR1 reads SGHRS; CDR2 reads YFSETQ. The CDR3 DNA reads as TGCGCCAGCAGCTTCAACATCGGGGGTGATACGCGGTATTTT. Protein sequence: CASSFNIGGDTRYF.

This clonotype was seen many times. This chain uses TRBV20-1 with TRBJ2-3; TRBD2 matches 9 bases. This CDR3 comprises 15 residues. The V gene's germline CDR1 is DFQATT and CDR2 SNEGSKA (reference sequence). Germline trimming cut 3 bases from V and 4 bases from J; bases unmatched to any gene: 8. The CDR3 reads CSASGGREGPDTQYF. CDR3 nucleotides: TGCAGTGCTAGTGGGGGGCGGGAGGGCCCAGATACGCAGTATTTT.

This clonotype has only a few counts. The gene calls are TRBV12-3 or TRBV12-4 and TRBJ2-2; 7 bases agree with TRBD2. V lost 3 bases, J lost 5 bases, and 6 bases stayed unmatched. The CDR3 runs to 15 residues. CDR3 residues: CASSFPGGSTGELFF. The CDR3 nucleotides are TGTGCCAGCAGTTTCCCGGGAGGTTCTACCGGGGAGCTGTTTTTT.

This chain links TRBV24-1 with TRBJ1-5; possibly TRBD1 for D (5 bases). This CDR3 has 20 amino acids. The V and J ends lost 3 bases and 0 bases respectively, with 23 bases between them. Germline V gene sequence: CDR1 KGHDR, CDR2 SFDVKD. Here the CDR3 DNA reads TGTGCCACCAGTGATCGACCGCTATACAGGACCAAATATAGCAATCAGCCCCAGCATTTT. Its protein product is CATSDRPLYRTKYSNQPQHF.

This clonotype occurred a few times. The chain has TRBV20-1 and TRBJ2-3, with unresolved D. CDR1 is DFQATT, CDR2 SNEGSKA, per germline (reference sequence). V was shortened by 1 base and J by 3 bases, with 17 bases between the two germline ends. This CDR3 is 16 amino acids long. The CDR3 DNA is TGCAGTGCTAGAGGTAACACATTCGGTGGGACAGATACGCAGTATTTT. Translated: CSARGNTFGGTDTQYF.

This clonotype was counted many times. The CDR3 coding sequence is TGTGCCAGCAGCTTTGAGGGTAGGAACACTGAAGCTTTCTTT. It translates to CASSFEGRNTEAFF. The chain carries TRBV7-6 and TRBJ1-1; D remains unclear. Trimming pared 3 bases from V and 1 base from J, leaving 9 bases between. Germline V CDR1 and CDR2: SGHVS, FNYEAQ. The CDR3 consists of 14 residues.